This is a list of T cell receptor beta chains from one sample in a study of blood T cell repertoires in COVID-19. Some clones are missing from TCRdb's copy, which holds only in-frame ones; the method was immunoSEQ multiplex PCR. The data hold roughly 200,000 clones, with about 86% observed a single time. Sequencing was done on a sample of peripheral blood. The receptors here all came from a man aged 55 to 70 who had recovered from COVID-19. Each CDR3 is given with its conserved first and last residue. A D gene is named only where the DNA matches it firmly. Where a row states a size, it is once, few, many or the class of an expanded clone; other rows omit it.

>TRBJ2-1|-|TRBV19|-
TGTGCCAGTAGGAGGGCCTCGGGCAATGAGCAGTTCTTC
CASRRASGNEQFF
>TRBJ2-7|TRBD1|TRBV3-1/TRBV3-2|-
TGTGCCAGCAGCCCGACAGGGGGCTTCTACGAGCAGTACTTC
CASSPTGGFYEQYF
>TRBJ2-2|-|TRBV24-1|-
TGTGCCACCATGGGTCCGGGGGGCCTCGGAACCGGGGAGCTGTTTTTT
CATMGPGGLGTGELFF
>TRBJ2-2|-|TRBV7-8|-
TGTGCCAGCAGCTTAAGGGGGAACACCGGGGAGCTGTTTTTT
CASSLRGNTGELFF
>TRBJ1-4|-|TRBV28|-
TGTGCCATATTGGGACTTGCAACTAATGAAAAACTGTTTTTT
CAILGLATNEKLFF
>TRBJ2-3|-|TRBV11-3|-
TGTGCCAGCAGCTACTCCACGGGGAATACGCAGTATTTT
CASSYSTGNTQYF
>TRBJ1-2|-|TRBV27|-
TGTGCCAGCAGTTTTCTGGCAGGGGACGTCTATGGCTACACCTTC
CASSFLAGDVYGYTF
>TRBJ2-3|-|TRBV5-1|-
TGCGCCAGCAATCAGGGACACGAGGGGGCGGGAAGCACAGATACGCAGTATTTT
CASNQGHEGAGSTDTQYF
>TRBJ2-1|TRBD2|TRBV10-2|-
TGCGCCAGCAGTGAAGTAACTAGCGTCGCTGATGAGCAGTTCTTC
CASSEVTSVADEQFF
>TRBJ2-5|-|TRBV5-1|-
TGCGCCAGCACCATTCAAGAGACCCAGTACTTC
CASTIQETQYF
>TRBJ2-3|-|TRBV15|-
TGTGCCACCAGCAGAGATCTAATAGGGGGGGCAACAGATACGCAGTATTTT
CATSRDLIGGATDTQYF
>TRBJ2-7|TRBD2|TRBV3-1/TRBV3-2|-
TGTGCCAGCAGCCCGACCGGGACTAGCGGGAGAGACGAGCAGTACTTC
CASSPTGTSGRDEQYF
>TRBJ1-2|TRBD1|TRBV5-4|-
TGTGCCAGCAGCCCCGGGACAGACTCCTATGGCTACACCTTC
CASSPGTDSYGYTF
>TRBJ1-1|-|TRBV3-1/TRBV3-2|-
TGTGCCAGCAGCCTTTTCACGGTGAACACTGAAGCTTTCTTT
CASSLFTVNTEAFF
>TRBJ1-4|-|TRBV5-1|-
TGCGCCAGCAGCTTGGAGTACAGCGAGGGTCATATGTTTTTT
CASSLEYSEGHMFF
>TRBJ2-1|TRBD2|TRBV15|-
TGTGCCACCAGCCCAGGATGGGCGGGGGGAGGGATAAATGAGCAGTTCTTC
CATSPGWAGGGINEQFF
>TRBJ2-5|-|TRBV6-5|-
TGTGCCAGCAGTTACTCGATAAGCCCGGGAAGAGAGACCCAGTACTTC
CASSYSISPGRETQYF
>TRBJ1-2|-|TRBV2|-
TGTGCCAGCAGTGAGAGGGACTTTACCTATGGCTACACCTTC
CASSERDFTYGYTF
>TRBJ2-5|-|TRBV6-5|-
TGTGCCAGCAGTCGACAGCGAATCCGGCCTGGGACCCAGTACTTC
CASSRQRIRPGTQYF
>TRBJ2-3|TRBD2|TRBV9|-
TGTGCCAGCAGCGTCAGCGGGAGGTCAGATACGCAGTATTTT
CASSVSGRSDTQYF
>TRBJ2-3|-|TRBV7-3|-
TGTGCCAGCAGCTTCCGGGCGAGCGGTAACACAGATACGCAGTATTTT
CASSFRASGNTDTQYF
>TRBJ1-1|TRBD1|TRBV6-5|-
TGTGCCAGCAGCAAGGACAGGGGGGCGAACACTGAAGCTTTCTTT
CASSKDRGANTEAFF
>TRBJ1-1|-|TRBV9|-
TGTGCCAGCAGCGTAGGGGGGCAGGGAAGGACTGAAGCTTTCTTT
CASSVGGQGRTEAFF
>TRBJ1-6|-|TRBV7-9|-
TGTGCCAGCAGCTTAGACCCAGTGGGGAGCTCCTATAATTCACCCCTCCACTTT
CASSLDPVGSSYNSPLHF
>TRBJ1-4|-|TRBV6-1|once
TGTGCCAGCAGTGACCGGGAAGGGATTAATGAAAAACTGTTTTTT
CASSDREGINEKLFF
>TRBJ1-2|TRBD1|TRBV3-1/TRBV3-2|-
TGTGCCAGCAGCCAAGACCATAGGGGGCTTGGCTACACCTTC
CASSQDHRGLGYTF
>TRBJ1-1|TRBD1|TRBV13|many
TGTGCCAGCAGCTCTCGACAGGGGAGGACTGAAGCTTTCTTT
CASSSRQGRTEAFF
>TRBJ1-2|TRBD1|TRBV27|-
TGTGCCAGCAGTTGGAATGGACAGGGGGCCTATGGCTACACCTTC
CASSWNGQGAYGYTF
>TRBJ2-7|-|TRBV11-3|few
TGTGCCAGCAGCTTCCGGACTCGCTCCTACGAGCAGTACTTC
CASSFRTRSYEQYF
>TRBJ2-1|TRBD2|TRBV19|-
TGTGCCACATCGGGAGGGAGGGGCGATGAGCAGTTCTTC
CATSGGRGDEQFF
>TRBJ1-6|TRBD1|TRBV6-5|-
TGTGCCAGCAGTTTTTACAGGGGTGCGGATTCACCCCTCCACTTT
CASSFYRGADSPLHF
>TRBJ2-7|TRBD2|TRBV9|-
TGTGCCAGCAGCCTAATAGCGGGAGACGGGTACGAGCAGTACTTC
CASSLIAGDGYEQYF
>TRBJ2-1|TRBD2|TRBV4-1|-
TGCGCCAGCAGCCAAGACCTAGCGGGAGCCTACAATGAGCAGTTCTTC
CASSQDLAGAYNEQFF
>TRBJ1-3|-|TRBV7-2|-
TGTGCCAGCAGCTTCCACTCTGGAAACACCATATATTTT
CASSFHSGNTIYF
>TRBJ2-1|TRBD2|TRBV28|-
TGTGCCAGCAGTTCTGGAAGCGGGAGGGCGTCAATGAATGAGCAGTTCTTC
CASSSGSGRASMNEQFF
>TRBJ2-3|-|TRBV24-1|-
TGTGCCACCAGTGAAACCAGGGCAACTAGCACAGATACGCAGTATTTT
CATSETRATSTDTQYF
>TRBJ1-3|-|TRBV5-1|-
TGCGCCAGCAGCTTGGTAGGCGGTTTCTCTGGAAACACCATATATTTT
CASSLVGGFSGNTIYF
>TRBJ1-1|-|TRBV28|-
TGTGCCAGCAGTTTATTAGATGGTGAAGCTTTCTTT
CASSLLDGEAFF
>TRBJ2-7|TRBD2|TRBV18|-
TGTGCCAGCTCACCAGGTTTTGCGGGAGTGTACGAGCAGTACTTC
CASSPGFAGVYEQYF
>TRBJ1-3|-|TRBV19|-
TGTGCCAGTAGTTTTCGGGAGACCAACTCTGGAAACACCATATATTTT
CASSFRETNSGNTIYF
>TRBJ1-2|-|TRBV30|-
TGTGCCTGGAGTGCCGGTGGCTACACCTTC
CAWSAGGYTF
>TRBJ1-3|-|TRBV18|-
TGTGCCAGCTCACCACCGTCGACGGGTATCTCTGGAAACACCATATATTTT
CASSPPSTGISGNTIYF
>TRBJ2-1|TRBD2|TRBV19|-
TGTGCCAGTAGTATAGATGGCGCGGGGGGATTCTACAATGAGCAGTTCTTC
CASSIDGAGGFYNEQFF
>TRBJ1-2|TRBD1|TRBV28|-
TGTGCCAGCAGCCCCCCGCAGGGGGTGTATGGCTACACCTTC
CASSPPQGVYGYTF
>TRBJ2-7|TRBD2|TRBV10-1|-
TGCGCCAGCAGCCCCGGACTAGCGGGCTACGAGCAGTACTTC
CASSPGLAGYEQYF
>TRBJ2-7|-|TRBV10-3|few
TGTGCCATCAGTGAACCAGGGTTCCGGGTCTCCGAGCAGTACTTC
CAISEPGFRVSEQYF
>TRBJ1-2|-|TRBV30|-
TGTGCCTGGAGTGGAGGGGGAAAGGCCTATGGCTACACCTTC
CAWSGGGKAYGYTF
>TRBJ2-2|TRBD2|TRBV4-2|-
TGTGCCAGCAGCCAGCCCGGGGGGTTCGGCACCGGGGAGCTGTTTTTT
CASSQPGGFGTGELFF
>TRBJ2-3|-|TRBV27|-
TGTGCCAGCAGTTTAGGCGGGGTTGGAGATACGCAGTATTTT
CASSLGGVGDTQYF
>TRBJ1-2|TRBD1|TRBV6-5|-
TGTGCCAGCAGTCCAAGACAGGGTCGTGATGGCTACACCTTC
CASSPRQGRDGYTF